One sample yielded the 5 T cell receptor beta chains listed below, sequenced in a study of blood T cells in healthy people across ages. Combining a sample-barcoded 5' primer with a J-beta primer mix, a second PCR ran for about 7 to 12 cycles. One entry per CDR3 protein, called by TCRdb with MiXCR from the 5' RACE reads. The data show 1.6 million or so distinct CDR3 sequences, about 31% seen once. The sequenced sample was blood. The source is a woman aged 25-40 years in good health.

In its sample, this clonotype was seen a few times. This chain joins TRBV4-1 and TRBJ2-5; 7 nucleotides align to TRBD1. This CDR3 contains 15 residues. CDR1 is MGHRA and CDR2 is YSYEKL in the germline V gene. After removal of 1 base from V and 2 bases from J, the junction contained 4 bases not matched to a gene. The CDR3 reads CASSQGGGSQETQYF. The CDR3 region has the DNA TGCGCCAGCAGCCAAGGAGGGGGCAGTCAAGAGACCCAGTACTTC.

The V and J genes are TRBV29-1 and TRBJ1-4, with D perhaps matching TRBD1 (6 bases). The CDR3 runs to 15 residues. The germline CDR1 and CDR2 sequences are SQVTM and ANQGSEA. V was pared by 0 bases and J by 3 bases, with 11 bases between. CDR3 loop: CSVEEGRGPNEKLFF. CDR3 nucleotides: TGCAGCGTTGAAGAGGGCAGGGGCCCTAATGAAAAACTGTTTTTT. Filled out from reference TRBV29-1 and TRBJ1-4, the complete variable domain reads SAVISQKPSRDICQRGTSLTIQCQVDSQVTMMFWYRQQPGQSLTLIATANQGSEATYESGFVIDKFPISRPNLTFSTLTVSNMSPEDSSIYLCSVEEGRGPNEKLFFGSGTQLSVL.

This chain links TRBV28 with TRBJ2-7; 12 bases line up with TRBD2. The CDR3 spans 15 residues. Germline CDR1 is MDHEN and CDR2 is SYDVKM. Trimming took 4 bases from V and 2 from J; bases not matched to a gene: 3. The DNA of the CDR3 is TGTGCCAGCAGTTATCTAGCGGGAGGGGCCTACGAGCAGTACTTC. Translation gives CASSYLAGGAYEQYF.

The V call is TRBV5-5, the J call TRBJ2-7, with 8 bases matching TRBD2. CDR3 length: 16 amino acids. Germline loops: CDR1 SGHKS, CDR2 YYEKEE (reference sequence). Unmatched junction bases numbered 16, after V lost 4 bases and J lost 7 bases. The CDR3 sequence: CASSVSGAIKRQEQYF. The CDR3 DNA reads TGTGCCAGCAGCGTTAGCGGGGCCATCAAAAGGCAAGAGCAGTACTTC.

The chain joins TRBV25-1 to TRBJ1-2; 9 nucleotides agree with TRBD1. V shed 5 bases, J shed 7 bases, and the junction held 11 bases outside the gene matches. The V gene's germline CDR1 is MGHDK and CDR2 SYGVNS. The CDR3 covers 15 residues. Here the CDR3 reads CASSHPGQGTGGYTF. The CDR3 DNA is TGTGCCAGCAGTCACCCGGGACAGGGAACGGGTGGCTACACCTTC.